One and the same sample provided the 19 T cell receptor beta chains below, sequenced in a study of beta chain features in type 1 diabetes. What was sequenced were expressed TCRB transcripts, since all of the isolated RNA had been reverse transcribed. Here immunoSEQ multiplex PCR was the method, and the copy in TCRdb shows in-frame clones only, minus some. The repertoire has more than 300,000 clones, over 12% of them found once; the top ten carry about 0.019%. The material sequenced was naive CD4+ T cells from blood. The receptors shown here come from a young woman in good health.

V gene TRBV7-9 combines with J gene TRBJ1-5; no clear D gene. Germline V gene lookup returns CDR1 SEHNR and CDR2 FQNEAQ (reference sequence). V was trimmed by 3 bases and J by 6 bases, leaving 9 bases between them. The CDR3 consists of 13 residues. CDR3 nucleotides: TGTGCCAGCAGCTTGAGGGTTGGTCAGCCCCAGCATTTT. It encodes CASSLRVGQPQHF. The full variable domain, its missing parts supplied by reference TRBV7-9 and TRBJ1-5, is DTGVSQNPRHKITKRGQNVTFRCDPISEHNRLYWYRQTLGQGPEFLTYFQNEAQLEKSRLLSDRFSAERPKGSFSTLEIQRTEQGDSAMYLCASSLRVGQPQHFGDGTRLSIL.

This clone was counted a few times. The chain uses TRBV9 and TRBJ2-2; 7 bases agree with TRBD2. V dropped 0 bases and J dropped 6; count of bases not matched to a gene: 11. This CDR3 region has 17 residues. CDR1 and CDR2 (germline): SGDLS, YYNGEE. CDR3 DNA sequence: TGTGCCAGCAGCGTAGAGTGGGGCGGGAGTAGGGCCGGGGAGCTGTTTTTT. Its translation is CASSVEWGGSRAGELFF.

The sample holds a few counts of this clone. The chain uses TRBV5-1 and TRBJ1-2; D gene ambiguous. Germline V gives CDR1 SGHRS, CDR2 YFSETQ. The CDR3 runs 14 residues. The germline V and J ends were trimmed by 3 bases and 2 bases, with 11 bases remaining between them. This chain's CDR3 is CASSYTTQNYGYTF. Written as DNA, the CDR3 is TGCGCCAGCAGCTATACGACACAGAACTATGGCTACACCTTC. The entire variable domain, with the rest obtained from reference TRBV5-1 and TRBJ1-2, is as follows: KAGVTQTPRYLIKTRGQQVTLSCSPISGHRSVSWYQQTPGQGLQFLFEYFSETQRNKGNFPGRFSGRQFSNSRSEMNVSTLELGDSALYLCASSYTTQNYGYTFGSGTRLTVV.

This clone has more than one count but fewer than ten. One end of the junction is discordant with germline, which a read error may explain. The sample contains more than one DNA sequence encoding this CDR3. The V and J genes are TRBV7-9 and TRBJ2-7; 11 bases map to TRBD2. In germline, CDR1 is SEHNR, CDR2 FQNEAQ (reference sequence). CDR3 length: 15 residues. The CDR3 bases are TGTGCCAGCAGTTTAGGACTAGCGGGCACCTACGAGCAGTACTTC. It is translated as CASSLGLAGTYEQYF.

This clone has a handful of counts. This chain uses TRBV7-2 with TRBJ2-3; D uncertain. From germline, CDR1 is SGHTA and CDR2 FQGNSA. The CDR3 runs 12 residues. V was pared by 3 bases and J by 6 bases, with 7 bases between. The CDR3 DNA reads TGTGCCAGCAGCTTTCTTCTGGATACGCAGTATTTT. It is translated as CASSFLLDTQYF.

This chain links TRBV30 with TRBJ2-3; 8 bases align to TRBD2. CDR3 size: 16 residues. Per germline, CDR1 GTSNPN and CDR2 SVGIG (reference sequence). V gave up 1 base and J gave up 7 bases; unmatched junction bases: 13. The CDR3 nucleotides are TGTGCCTGGAGTGAACGGGGACTAGTCGTCCGAAATACGCAGTATTTT. Translation: CAWSERGLVVRNTQYF. Supplemented by reference TRBV30 and TRBJ2-3, the full variable domain reads SQTIHQWPATLVQPVGSPLSLECTVEGTSNPNLYWYRQAAGRGLQLLFYSVGIGQISSEVPQNLSASRPQDRQFILSSKKLLLSDSGFYLCAWSERGLVVRNTQYFGPGTRLTVL.

This clone has a handful of counts. The rearrangement uses TRBV15 and TRBJ2-1, with 7 bases fitting TRBD1. Germline CDR1 is LNHNV and CDR2 is YYDKDF (reference sequence). CDR3 length: 13 amino acids. After removal of 3 bases from V and 6 bases from J, the junction contained 2 bases not matched to a gene. The CDR3 region is CATSRTGFNEQFF. CDR3 nucleotides: TGTGCCACCAGCAGGACAGGGTTCAATGAGCAGTTCTTC. Combining the CDR3 with reference TRBV15 and TRBJ2-1 gives the whole variable domain DAMVIQNPRYQVTQFGKPVTLSCSQTLNHNVMYWYQQKSSQAPKLLFHYYDKDFNNEADTPDNFQSRRPNTSFCFLDIRSPGLGDTAMYLCATSRTGFNEQFFGPGTRLTVL.

This clone was seen a few times. V gene TRBV28 combines with J gene TRBJ2-7; 9 bases fit TRBD1. This CDR3 has 17 amino acids. Trimming removed 6 bases from V and 2 bases from J; junction bases left unmatched: 14. Germline CDR1 reads MDHEN; CDR2 reads SYDVKM. CDR3 residues: CASSMDRGTTLAYEQYF. The CDR3 nucleotides are TGTGCCAGCAGCATGGACAGGGGTACAACCCTTGCCTACGAGCAGTACTTC.

This clone was seen a handful of times. This rearrangement joins TRBV4-3 to TRBJ2-2, with 10 positions matching TRBD1. CDR3 length: 18 residues. Germline V CDR1 and CDR2: LGHNA, YSLEER. The ends lost 0 bases at V and 3 bases at J; junction bases unmatched: 7. Written as DNA, the CDR3 is TGCGCCAGCAGCCAAGAGATCCTAGGACAGGGGGACACCGGGGAGCTGTTTTTT. Protein product: CASSQEILGQGDTGELFF.

There are a few counts of this clone. The gene calls are TRBV7-9 and TRBJ1-1; D remains ambiguous. V was pared by 2 bases and J by 4 bases, with 8 bases between. This CDR3 has 13 residues. Looked up from germline, CDR1 is SEHNR and CDR2 is FQNEAQ (reference sequence). DNA for the CDR3: TGTGCCAGCAGCTTAACCCTCAGCACTGAAGCTTTCTTT. It specifies CASSLTLSTEAFF.

V gene TRBV4-1 combines with J gene TRBJ2-7, with D tentatively TRBD2 (5 bases). Trimming stripped 2 bases from V and 6 bases from J, with 11 bases between. This CDR3 spans 13 amino acids. Germline CDR1 is MGHRA and CDR2 is YSYEKL. This chain's CDR3 is CASSQTGMGEQYF. CDR3 in DNA: TGCGCCAGCAGCCAAACGGGGATGGGCGAGCAGTACTTC.

V is TRBV15 and J is TRBJ1-2; TRBD1 matches 11 bases. The CDR3 consists of 14 residues. Per the germline V gene, CDR1 is LNHNV and CDR2 is YYDKDF (reference sequence). The junction had 6 bases not matched to a gene; V was cut back by 5 bases and J by 7 bases. This CDR3 is CATSPGTGGFGYTF. The CDR3 region has the DNA TGTGCCACCAGCCCAGGGACAGGGGGATTTGGCTACACCTTC.

This clone was seen a handful of times. The chain recombines TRBV4-2 with TRBJ2-1; 12 nucleotides align to TRBD2. Germline V gives CDR1 LGHNA, CDR2 YNFKEQ. Trimming at V came to 0 bases and at J to 4 bases, leaving 4 bases not matched to a gene. The CDR3 sequence is 17 residues long. CDR3 sequence: CASSQEGLAGTYNEQFF. CDR3 DNA sequence: TGTGCCAGCAGCCAAGAAGGACTAGCGGGGACATACAATGAGCAGTTCTTC.

J is TRBJ2-1 and V is TRBV5-6; 9 bases agree with TRBD2. The junction had 7 bases not matched to a gene; V was cut back by 3 bases and J by 9 bases. CDR3 length: 14 amino acids. Germline V gives CDR1 SGHDT, CDR2 YYEEEE. The CDR3 DNA reads TGTGCCAGCAGCTCACGGACTAGCGACGGTGAGCAGTTCTTC. Translating gives CASSSRTSDGEQFF.

The chain joins TRBV4-3 to TRBJ2-3; TRBD1 aligns across 9 bases. Trimming at V came to 0 bases and at J to 1 base, leaving 8 bases not matched to a gene. This CDR3 has 18 residues. Germline CDR1 LGHNA, CDR2 YSLEER. CDR3 DNA sequence: TGCGCCAGCAGCCAAGATACCTCCTGGACAGGGGGCACAGATACGCAGTATTTT. Its protein product is CASSQDTSWTGGTDTQYF.

This clone has just a few counts. This chain connects TRBV5-4 to TRBJ2-1, with TRBD2 matching over 8 bases. This CDR3 spans 16 amino acids. Germline values: CDR1 SGHNT, CDR2 YYREEE (reference sequence). J was trimmed by 0 bases and V by 4 bases; bases with no gene match: 6. The CDR3 DNA sequence: TGTGCCAGCAGCATGATAGCGGGGACCTCCTACAATGAGCAGTTCTTC. It yields the protein CASSMIAGTSYNEQFF.

This clone was recorded a few times. The V and J genes are TRBV29-1 and TRBJ2-3, with D perhaps TRBD2 (5 bases). The germline V and J ends were trimmed by 5 bases and 6 bases, with 18 bases remaining between them. This CDR3 spans 14 amino acids. In germline, CDR1 is SQVTM, CDR2 ANQGSEA. The CDR3 spells CSVNPGPPGDTQYF. Here the CDR3 DNA reads TGCAGCGTTAACCCGGGCCCCCCGGGGGATACGCAGTATTTT.

This chain joins TRBV28 and TRBJ1-2, with 7 bases fitting TRBD1. In germline, CDR1 is MDHEN, CDR2 SYDVKM. CDR3 length: 13 amino acids. After removal of 6 bases from V and 2 bases from J, the junction contained 3 bases not matched to a gene. CDR3 sequence reads: CASSLQGNYGYTF. The CDR3 nucleotides read TGTGCCAGCAGCTTACAGGGGAACTATGGCTACACCTTC.

The chain recombines TRBV4-3 with TRBJ2-3; D might be TRBD2 (5 bases). Germline loops: CDR1 LGHNA, CDR2 YSLEER. CDR3 length: 14 amino acids. V was clipped by 6 bases and J by 0 bases, with 10 bases between them. CDR3 sequence reads: CASSSGISTDTQYF. As DNA, the CDR3 is TGCGCCAGCAGTTCGGGGATTAGCACAGATACGCAGTATTTT.